This TCR beta chain was profiled in a study of T cell responses to AZD1222 COVID-19 vaccine. General study points: White British ancestry dominated among donors, who included more females, and clonal diversity was possibly underestimated.

Comments on this clone: Its antigen is unknown.

Generated by immunoSEQ multiplex PCR, the TCRdb table keeps only in-frame clones and is missing some. The sample includes 75,000 to 100,000 clones, about 89% of them seen just once. CDR3 length equals 13 residues. Germline CDR1 is SGHTA and CDR2 is FQGNSA. Trimming pared 2 bases from V and 6 bases from J, leaving 8 bases between. This specimen was peripheral blood, taken on day 0 of AZD1222 vaccination. The rearrangement joins TRBV7-2 to TRBJ1-5; D gene ambiguous. This TCR came from an adult in good health. As DNA, the CDR3 is TGTGCCAGCAGCTTACGGTTGGGTCAGCCCCAGCATTTT. Protein product: CASSLRLGQPQHF.